Presented here are 28 T cell receptor beta chains from one specimen sequenced in a study of control samples from healthy donors and cancer patients. Sequenced by immunoSEQ multiplex PCR; TCRdb stores in-frame clones only, minus some. The data contain some 49,000 clones, about 86% of them singletons. The sample was PBMCs. The receptors stem from a woman aged 50 to 60 with lung cancer.

The chain couples TRBV5-1 to TRBJ1-2; D call uncertain. Germline CDR1 and CDR2: SGHRS and YFSETQ. The ends were cut back, 4 bases at V and 1 base at J, with 8 bases in the middle. This CDR3 is built from 13 residues. CDR3 in amino acids: CASSPDLNYGYTF. The CDR3 bases are TGCGCCAGCAGCCCCGATCTTAACTATGGCTACACCTTC. The whole variable domain, filled in from reference TRBV5-1 and TRBJ1-2, reads KAGVTQTPRYLIKTRGQQVTLSCSPISGHRSVSWYQQTPGQGLQFLFEYFSETQRNKGNFPGRFSGRQFSNSRSEMNVSTLELGDSALYLCASSPDLNYGYTFGSGTRLTVV.

The chain couples TRBV2 to TRBJ2-5; D is undetermined. CDR3 length: 12 residues. Trimming removed 6 bases at V and 7 bases at J, with 12 bases between. Germline V gives CDR1 SNHLY, CDR2 FYNNEI. The CDR3 DNA reads as TGTGCCAGCAGGCAGTCATCCTGGACCCAGTACTTC. Protein: CASRQSSWTQYF.

This sequence joins TRBV13 and TRBJ1-1, with D tentatively TRBD1 (6 bases). V was pared by 5 bases and J by 5 bases, with 15 bases between. Germline loops: CDR1 PRHDT, CDR2 FYEKMQ (reference sequence). The CDR3 is 14 residues long. The CDR3 DNA is TGTGCCAGCAGCGCCCTACAGGGACGTACTGAAGCTTTCTTT. This sequence encodes CASSALQGRTEAFF.

The chain is built from TRBV30 and TRBJ1-4; TRBD1 is a possible D gene (5 bases). The CDR3 totals 15 residues. Germline CDR1 and CDR2: GTSNPN and SVGIG (reference sequence). The V and J ends lost 2 bases and 0 bases respectively, with 10 bases between them. CDR3 residues: CAWSLGLATNEKLFF. CDR3 coding DNA: TGTGCCTGGAGTCTGGGGCTTGCAACTAATGAAAAACTGTTTTTT.

The chain joins TRBV7-2 to TRBJ1-6, with 9 bases that match TRBD1. V lost 7 bases and J lost 14; bases outside the gene matches: 12. Per germline, CDR1 SGHTA and CDR2 FQGNSA. CDR3 length: 14 amino acids. The CDR3 region is CASNRDRATGALHF. As DNA, the CDR3 is TGTGCCAGCAACCGGGACAGGGCGACAGGGGCCCTCCACTTT.

The chain recombines TRBV27 with TRBJ2-5; no clear D. This CDR3 contains 12 residues. Looked up from germline, CDR1 is MNHEY and CDR2 is SMNVEV (reference sequence). V was cut by 4 bases and J by 3 bases, with 6 bases left in between. The CDR3 DNA reads TGTGCCAGCAGTTCTCCGAAAGAGACCCAGTACTTC. Translated, it gives CASSSPKETQYF.

The rearrangement joins TRBV5-1 to TRBJ1-2; TRBD1 agrees at 9 bases. The CDR3 runs to 15 residues. The J segment lost 4 bases and the V segment lost 2 bases, leaving 6 bases of the junction unmatched. CDR1 SGHRS and CDR2 YFSETQ come from the germline V gene. The CDR3, as DNA: TGCGCCAGCAGCTTCTCGACAGGGGGAGGCTATGGCTACACCTTC. Its protein is CASSFSTGGGYGYTF.

This clone was detected a few times. The rearrangement joins TRBV10-3 to TRBJ1-2; D is uncertain. Germline CDR1 is ENHRY and CDR2 is SYGVKD. Trimming shortened V by 4 bases and J by 0 bases, and 9 bases separated the two germline ends. The CDR3 length is 14 residues. This CDR3 is CAISAERPNYGYTF. In nucleotides, the CDR3 is TGTGCCATCAGTGCCGAAAGACCTAACTATGGCTACACCTTC.

The chain uses TRBV24-1 and TRBJ2-2; no reliable D call. This CDR3 is 13 amino acids long. Germline CDR1 KGHDR, CDR2 SFDVKD. Trimming left V 7 bases short and J 0 bases short, with 5 bases between. The CDR3 DNA follows: TGTGCCACCAGGGCAACGAACACCGGGGAGCTGTTTTTT. Translated, it gives CATRATNTGELFF.

The genes are TRBV4-3 and TRBJ2-1; 8 bases align to TRBD1. Germline CDR1 and CDR2: LGHNA and YSLEER. The CDR3 length is 16 residues. V dropped 3 bases and J dropped 3; count of bases not matched to a gene: 7. The CDR3 region is CASSQAGGHIYNEQFF. CDR3 nucleotides: TGCGCCAGCAGCCAGGCAGGGGGCCATATCTACAATGAGCAGTTCTTC.

A single count supports this clone. The chain combines TRBV30 with TRBJ1-3; TRBD1 matches at 8 bases. The junction had 8 bases not matched to a gene; V was cut back by 8 bases and J by 2 bases. Germline-derived CDR1 and CDR2 are GTSNPN and SVGIG (reference sequence). The CDR3 sequence is 14 residues long. CDR3 loop: CATTDRVTGNTIYF. The DNA for the CDR3 is TGTGCCACCACGGACAGGGTCACTGGAAACACCATATATTTT.

The chain has TRBV30 and TRBJ2-3; 11 bases match TRBD2. Germline trimming cut 4 bases from V and 2 bases from J; bases unmatched to any gene: 20. Germline assignment: CDR1 GTSNPN and CDR2 SVGIG (reference sequence). CDR3 length equals 20 residues. The CDR3 DNA follows: TGTGCCTGGACTCCCTTCGGTCTAGCGGGGGGATCAATTCTCACAGATACGCAGTATTTT. This sequence encodes CAWTPFGLAGGSILTDTQYF.

The chain employs TRBV7-2 and TRBJ1-6; D not resolved. V shed 3 bases and J shed 13 bases, with 13 bases lying between them. The CDR3 totals 13 residues. Germline V gene lookup returns CDR1 SGHTA and CDR2 FQGNSA. CDR3 nucleotides: TGTGCCAGCAGCTTGGACGGCGGGAGGCCCCTCCACTTT. Its protein is CASSLDGGRPLHF. Based on the CDR3 plus reference TRBV7-2 and TRBJ1-6, the full variable domain is GAGVSQSPSNKVTEKGKDVELRCDPISGHTALYWYRQSLGQGLEFLIYFQGNSAPDKSGLPSDRFSAERTGGSVSTLTIQRTQQEDSAVYLCASSLDGGRPLHFGNGTRLTVT.

This clone came up a few times. The gene calls are TRBV5-1 and TRBJ2-1; TRBD2 agrees at 13 bases. Germline V gene data show CDR1 as SGHRS and CDR2 as YFSETQ. This CDR3 comprises 15 residues. The junction had 4 bases not matched to a gene; V was cut back by 2 bases and J by 8 bases. CDR3 sequence: CASSLGLAGVDEQFF. Here the CDR3 DNA reads TGCGCCAGCAGCTTAGGACTAGCGGGGGTCGATGAGCAGTTCTTC.

The chain combines TRBV14 with TRBJ1-1; perhaps TRBD1 as D (5 bases). The germline V gene encodes CDR1 SGHDN and CDR2 FVKESK. This CDR3 is 14 amino acids long. The V end was cut by 0 bases, the J end by 1 base, with 6 bases between. CDR3 sequence (DNA): TGTGCCAGCAGCCAAGATGGGGGGAACACTGAAGCTTTCTTT. Protein sequence: CASSQDGGNTEAFF.

The chain has TRBV12-5 and TRBJ1-6; 7 nucleotides match TRBD1. The CDR3 totals 14 residues. Germline loops: CDR1 LGHNT, CDR2 FRNRAP. Germline trimming cut 7 bases from V and 8 bases from J; bases unmatched to any gene: 8. CDR3 nucleotides: TGTGCTAGTGACACAGGGGACGGGTATTCACCCCTCCACTTT. It codes for CASDTGDGYSPLHF.

The V and J genes are TRBV30 and TRBJ2-7; tentative D call: TRBD1 (5 bases). This CDR3 is 11 amino acids long. Germline CDR1 and CDR2: GTSNPN and SVGIG (reference sequence). V gave up 5 bases and J gave up 3 bases, with 8 bases separating them. CDR3 coding DNA: TGTGCCTGGCAGGGTGGCTACGAGCAGTACTTC. It yields the protein CAWQGGYEQYF.

This clone was seen a single time. The chain is built from TRBV19 and TRBJ1-2; 8 nucleotides match TRBD1. Trimming took 4 bases from V and 2 from J; bases not matched to a gene: 15. The germline V gene has CDR1 LNHDA and CDR2 SQIVND (reference sequence). The CDR3 consists of 18 residues. The DNA of the CDR3 is TGTGCCAGTAGTAGCAATGTGGTTGGGACAGGCTTCAACTATGGCTACACCTTC. Its protein product is CASSSNVVGTGFNYGYTF. Combining the CDR3 with reference TRBV19 and TRBJ1-2 gives the whole variable domain DGGITQSPKYLFRKEGQNVTLSCEQNLNHDAMYWYRQDPGQGLRLIYYSQIVNDFQKGDIAEGYSVSREKKESFPLTVTSAQKNPTAFYLCASSSNVVGTGFNYGYTFGSGTRLTVV.

The J gene is TRBJ2-2, the V gene TRBV29-1; a weak D match, TRBD2 (5 bases). V shed 4 bases and J shed 4 bases, with 16 bases lying between them. This CDR3 contains 15 residues. The germline gives CDR1 SQVTM, CDR2 ANQGSEA. The CDR3 nucleotides are TGCAGCGTTGTTTGGAGGACCGCACCCACCGGGGAGCTGTTTTTT. It translates to CSVVWRTAPTGELFF.

The chain links TRBV9 to TRBJ1-2, with D maybe TRBD1 (5 bases). Germline CDR1 reads SGDLS; CDR2 reads YYNGEE. V was shortened by 3 bases and J by 5 bases, with 20 bases between the two germline ends. This CDR3 is 16 amino acids long. Here the CDR3 DNA reads TGTGCCAGCAGCGCAACCTCTGGGGCGGCAACATATGGCTACACCTTC. This gives the protein CASSATSGAATYGYTF. Supplemented by reference TRBV9 and TRBJ1-2, the full variable domain reads DSGVTQTPKHLITATGQRVTLRCSPRSGDLSVYWYQQSLDQGLQFLIQYYNGEERAKGNILERFSAQQFPDLHSELNLSSLELGDSALYFCASSATSGAATYGYTFGSGTRLTVV.

This chain uses TRBV28 with TRBJ2-3; 9 bases fit TRBD1. Germline V gene data show CDR1 as MDHEN and CDR2 as SYDVKM. CDR3 size: 15 residues. Trimming cost V 4 bases and J 5 bases; bases outside gene matches: 7. In DNA form, the CDR3 reads TGTGCCAGCAGTTCATCCGGGACAGGGCAAGATACGCAGTATTTT. Translated: CASSSSGTGQDTQYF.

V and J are TRBV10-3 and TRBJ2-7; 7 bases agree with TRBD1. Trimming removed 6 bases from V and 2 bases from J; junction bases left unmatched: 13. Looked up from germline, CDR1 is ENHRY and CDR2 is SYGVKD. The CDR3 has 16 residues. CDR3 DNA sequence: TGTGCCATCAGGGACAGTGCAGGGGGTTATACCTACGAGCAGTACTTC. Its protein is CAIRDSAGGYTYEQYF.

The chain employs TRBV4-1 and TRBJ2-7; D call uncertain. The CDR3 runs to 16 residues. Trimming pared 3 bases from V and 3 bases from J, leaving 18 bases between. Germline CDR1 and CDR2: MGHRA and YSYEKL. The CDR3 nucleotides are TGCGCCAGCAGCCACGAAGATCCTGGGTTGGGCTACGAGCAGTACTTC. It specifies CASSHEDPGLGYEQYF.

The chain joins TRBV19 to TRBJ1-3; possible D gene TRBD1, 5 bases. The CDR3 totals 14 residues. CDR1 and CDR2 (germline): LNHDA, SQIVND (reference sequence). Trimming stripped 9 bases from V and 4 bases from J, with 16 bases between. The CDR3 DNA sequence: TGTGCCAGCAGTCTTCCGGGACCAGGAAACACCATATATTTT. As protein: CASSLPGPGNTIYF.

This clone occurred a few times. The chain recombines TRBV24-1 with TRBJ1-2; no firm D call. This CDR3 spans 13 amino acids. Germline V gene data show CDR1 as KGHDR and CDR2 as SFDVKD. V was trimmed by 4 bases and J by 4 bases, leaving 9 bases between them. The CDR3 here is CATSESGVYGYTF. CDR3 coding DNA: TGTGCCACCAGTGAGTCCGGAGTCTATGGCTACACCTTC.

The rearrangement links TRBV9 to TRBJ1-2; 7 nucleotides agree with TRBD1. Germline V gene sequence: CDR1 SGDLS, CDR2 YYNGEE. The CDR3 has 16 amino acids. The V segment lost 0 bases and the J segment 0 bases; nucleotides outside the gene matches: 5. Here the CDR3 reads CASSVGGGAPNYGYTF. The CDR3 DNA follows: TGTGCCAGCAGCGTAGGAGGGGGCGCCCCTAACTATGGCTACACCTTC.

The rearrangement uses TRBV24-1 and TRBJ2-1, with TRBD1 identical over 9 bases. The length of the CDR3 is 15 residues. Germline V CDR1 and CDR2: KGHDR, SFDVKD. V lost 0 bases to trimming and J lost 4 bases; unmatched junction nucleotides: 0. The CDR3 DNA reads as TGTGCCACCAGTGATTTGGGGACAGGGTACAATGAGCAGTTCTTC. Residues: CATSDLGTGYNEQFF.

Concerning this clone: Other nucleotide sequences from this sample produce the same CDR3. This chain uses TRBV10-3 with TRBJ1-2; 7 bases match TRBD1. Germline V gene lookup returns CDR1 ENHRY and CDR2 SYGVKD. The J segment lost 4 bases and the V segment lost 11 bases, leaving 7 bases of the junction unmatched. This CDR3 spans 12 amino acids. CDR3 residues: CASQGGSYGYTF. The CDR3 DNA reads TGTGCCTCCCAAGGGGGCTCCTATGGCTACACCTTC.